This T cell receptor (beta chain) is drawn from a study of PD-1 blockade in classical Hodgkin lymphoma. Profiling relied on immunoSEQ multiplex PCR, and the TCRdb table lists in-frame clones only, not all of them. The sample lists around 13,000 clones; 78% were seen once. All trial patients relapsed after autologous stem cell transplantation. Germline-derived CDR1 and CDR2 are SGHTA and FQGNSA. J was trimmed by 8 bases and V by 3 bases; bases with no gene match: 6. The CDR3 length is 13 residues. This specimen was peripheral blood mononuclear cells (PBMCs), taken before the second cycle of nivolumab. This rearrangement joins TRBV7-2 to TRBJ1-2; 7 bases align to TRBD1. The receptor was derived from a human donor with classical Hodgkin lymphoma. Here the CDR3 reads CASSFEGAHGYTF. Written as DNA, the CDR3 is TGTGCCAGCAGCTTTGAGGGGGCGCACGGCTACACCTTC.